This T cell receptor beta chain was identified during a study of graft-versus-host responses after intestinal transplantation. Concerning this clone itself: Antigen unknown.

Sequenced by immunoSEQ multiplex PCR; TCRdb stores in-frame clones only, minus some. The table includes roughly 50,000 clones, over 90% detected once. The material sequenced was unstimulated CD4+ T cells sorted from spleen or lymph node cells, taken before transplant. The clonotype was recovered from a human donor who was the organ donor for an intestinal transplant.

In DNA form, the CDR3 reads TGTGCCAGCAGCCCTAGCGGGAGATCCGAGCAGTACTTC. Its protein is CASSPSGRSEQYF. The chain is built from TRBV2 and TRBJ2-7, with 10 bases that match TRBD2. Germline V gene sequence: CDR1 SNHLY, CDR2 FYNNEI. Trimming cost V 6 bases and J 6 bases; bases outside gene matches: 5. CDR3 length: 13 amino acids.